This TCR beta chain was found in a study of sequential checkpoint blockade in melanoma (dated 2019 in TCRdb). As for the study more broadly: Patients were assigned by 1:1 randomization to either first-line nivolumab followed by ipilimumab (arm A) or ipilimumab followed by nivolumab (arm B). Maintenance nivolumab was given following each of the two trial sequences.

The treatment or condition label on this specimen signifies: randomized to nivolumab then ipilimumab (arm A) or the reverse (arm B). None of the trial patients had been given prior DNA-damaging chemotherapy. On a FACS Aria II flow cytometer, live CD3+CD8+ cells that were negative for CD19 and CD56 were sorted from thawed PBMCs. Samples came from patients with melanoma in CheckMate 064, a randomized, open-label phase II trial of sequential checkpoint blockade. Peripheral blood mononuclear cells were obtained through leukapheresis, purified using Ficoll-Paque, and frozen in human serum containing roughly 10% DMSO. Immediately after sorting, the purity of sorted blood CD3+CD8+ cells was verified to be >95%, after which DNA was extracted. What the research found in general, with its limitations: The response-prediction model combining TCR metrics and mutation burden needs validation in larger, independent patient cohorts.

The immunoSEQ Assay was used to immunosequence TCRbeta CDR3 regions from genomic DNA. Before high-throughput sequencing, the genomic DNA was amplified using bias-controlled multiplex PCR. The original pipeline was this. To quantify the absolute abundance of each unique TCRbeta CDR3 region, the sequences were collapsed and filtered. Clonality, defined as 1 minus Pielou's evenness, was calculated using only productive rearrangements. A previously published method was used to identify clones whose frequencies were significantly greater in on-treatment samples than in baseline samples. The table comes from immuneACCESS by way of TCRdb, which keeps in-frame sequences with V and J called. Part of the clones is missing from these tables; in studies checked, under half for an unresolved V gene and the rest for unknown reasons. V, J and clone size are taken as reported in that table, and D and trimming were inferred from the DNA itself. The table for this sample lists 25,000 to 30,000 clones; 77% of them were counted only once. About a fifth of the sample is in the top ten clones.

This clone was counted a single time. Its target antigen remains unknown. Base qualities are not provided; no much larger clone lies one nucleotide away. The clonotype was recovered from a human donor with melanoma. The material was CD8+ T cells sorted from blood (inferred from file names), obtained from a patient given nivolumab and ipilimumab in sequence.

The CDR3 protein is CASRPGLAIGELFF. The sequence in DNA is TGTGCCAGTAGGCCGGGACTAGCAATCGGGGAGCTGTTTTTT. The chain uses TRBV19 and TRBJ2-2, and 9 bases in between align with TRBD2. The germline V gene (reference sequence) gives CDR1 as LNHDA and CDR2 as SQIVND. The CDR3 starts with the cysteine, ends with the phenylalanine, and has 14 residues. Solely the CDR3 DNA is kept, with 42 bases framed from the first base. Relative to germline, V is missing 6 bases and J is missing 7 bases, with 6 bases of the junction outside any gene match.